This T cell receptor (beta chain) was obtained from a study of cytotoxic CD8 clonotypes in ibrutinib-treated CLL. Study background: Once patients had received a median around 12 months of treatment, range 6 to 36, response samples were obtained.

TCRdb's copy holds only in-frame clones and misses some; the assay was immunoSEQ multiplex PCR. Here the sample spans about 120,000 clones, about 53% being singletons. CDR1 and CDR2 (germline): LNHDA, SQIVND (reference sequence). The CDR3 contains 14 residues. The junction had 8 bases not matched to a gene; V was cut back by 6 bases and J by 9 bases. This rearrangement joins TRBV19 to TRBJ2-1; 10 bases are a match to TRBD1. The specimen was PBMCs, collected after 24 months of ibrutinib treatment. The sequence was collected from a human donor with chronic lymphocytic leukemia. The CDR3 here is CASRGTGVFGEQFF. For the CDR3, the DNA is TGTGCCAGTAGAGGGACAGGGGTGTTTGGTGAGCAGTTCTTC.